A selection of T cell receptor beta chains follows, all from one sample in a study of regulatory T cells in long-lasting Graves disease. TCRdb re-derived calls from the multiplex PCR reads in MiXCR, one entry per CDR3 protein. The table records more than 400,000 distinct CDR3 sequences, around 15% of them present only once. These records were also assigned to another study, of T cells in Graves' hyperthyroidism and ophthalmopathy.

Source: peripheral blood mononuclear cells (PBMCs), taken at new diagnosis, from a patient treated with antithyroid drugs. The receptor source for this set is a man aged 35 to 55 with Graves disease. Each CDR3 is given with its conserved first and last residue. The D gene is left open where the match is weak. The size entry is marked missing in some rows and otherwise reads once, few, many or a size class.

DNA	CDR3	V	D	J	size
TGTGCCAGCAGTTTTGGCGGGCTGAACACAGATACGCAGTATTTT	CASSFGGLNTDTQYF	TRBV27	.	TRBJ2-3	many
TGTGCCACCAGTGATTTGCAAATGGGGGACAATCACACTGAAGCTTTCTTT	CATSDLQMGDNHTEAFF	TRBV24-1	.	TRBJ1-1	many
TGCAGCGCGGAACAGGGGGGGCATGGCTACACCTTC	CSAEQGGHGYTF	TRBV29-1	TRBD1	TRBJ1-2	.
TGTGCCAGTCTAACAGGGCTTGGAAACACCATATATTTT	CASLTGLGNTIYF	TRBV28	.	TRBJ1-3	many
TGTGCCAGCAGCCCCCGGACAGAGGCAGTGGAGACCCAGTACTTC	CASSPRTEAVETQYF	TRBV11-3	.	TRBJ2-5	many
TGCGCCAGCAGCCCGGGACTAGCGGGACCTAAGAAAAACAATGAGCAGTTCTTC	CASSPGLAGPKKNNEQFF	TRBV5-1	TRBD2	TRBJ2-1	many
TGTGCCAGCAGTGTCATCGGGACTAGCGGATCCTACGAGCAGTACTTC	CASSVIGTSGSYEQYF	TRBV6-1	TRBD2	TRBJ2-7	many
TGTGCCAGCAGTTTTCCGGGACAGGGGGTATCGTCCTACGAGCAGTACTTC	CASSFPGQGVSSYEQYF	TRBV28	TRBD1	TRBJ2-7	.
TGTGCCAGTAGTACCCGGGACAGGGACGGCGGGGAGCTGTTTTTT	CASSTRDRDGGELFF	TRBV19	TRBD1	TRBJ2-2	few
TGCAGTGCTAGAGAGAGGACTAGCGGGAGAGGCAACACCGGGGAGCTGTTTTTT	CSARERTSGRGNTGELFF	TRBV20-1	TRBD2	TRBJ2-2	many
TGCAGTGCCCCGCGACTAGTGGAGGACGAGCAGTACTTC	CSAPRLVEDEQYF	TRBV20-1	.	TRBJ2-7	many
TGTGCCAGCAGCCGTCTGACTCTGGGAGCGGCCTCCTACGAGCAGTACTTC	CASSRLTLGAASYEQYF	TRBV3-1	.	TRBJ2-7	.
TGTGCCAGCCGACTAGGGGCGGAAAACACTGAAGCTTTCTTT	CASRLGAENTEAFF	TRBV6-1	.	TRBJ1-1	many
TGTGCCAGCAGCTTAGCGCGCGGGAGGCCCTACAATGAGCAGTTCTTC	CASSLARGRPYNEQFF	TRBV7-2	TRBD2	TRBJ2-1	few
TGCGCCAGCAGCCCGGGACTAGCGGGAGGAACCGCTAGCACAGATACGCAGTATTTT	CASSPGLAGGTASTDTQYF	TRBV5-1	TRBD2	TRBJ2-3	few
TGTGCCAGCAGCCTTGCGGACGGCCACTACGAGCAGTACTTC	CASSLADGHYEQYF	TRBV11-2	.	TRBJ2-7	many